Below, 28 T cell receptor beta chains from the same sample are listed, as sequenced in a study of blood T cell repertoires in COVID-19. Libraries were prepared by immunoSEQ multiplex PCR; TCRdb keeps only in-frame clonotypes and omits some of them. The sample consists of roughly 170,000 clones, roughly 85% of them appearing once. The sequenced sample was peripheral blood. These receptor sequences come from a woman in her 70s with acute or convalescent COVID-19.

The CDR3 DNA reads TGTGCCACCAGTGATAATGACAGGGGAAGGCAGCCCCAGCATTTT. Protein product: CATSDNDRGRQPQHF. V gene TRBV24-1 combines with J gene TRBJ1-5; 8 nucleotides line up with TRBD1. V gave up 3 bases and J gave up 7 bases; unmatched junction bases: 7. The CDR3 is 15 amino acids. Germline CDR1 KGHDR, CDR2 SFDVKD.

The CDR3: CASTWTARFDSPLHF. DNA of the CDR3: TGTGCCAGCACCTGGACAGCAAGGTTCGATTCACCCCTCCACTTT. The rearrangement links TRBV6-5 to TRBJ1-6, with D maybe TRBD1 (6 bases). V dropped 7 bases and J dropped 8 bases, with 18 bases sitting between them. There are 15 residues in the CDR3. Per the germline V gene, CDR1 is MNHEY and CDR2 is SVGAGI.

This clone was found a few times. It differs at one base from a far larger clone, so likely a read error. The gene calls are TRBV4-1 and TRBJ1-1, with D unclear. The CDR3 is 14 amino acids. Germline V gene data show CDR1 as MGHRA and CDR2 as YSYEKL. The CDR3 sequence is CASCQLDWNTEAFF. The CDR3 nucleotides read TGCGCCAGCTGCCAACTCGACTGGAACACTGAAGCTTTCTTT.

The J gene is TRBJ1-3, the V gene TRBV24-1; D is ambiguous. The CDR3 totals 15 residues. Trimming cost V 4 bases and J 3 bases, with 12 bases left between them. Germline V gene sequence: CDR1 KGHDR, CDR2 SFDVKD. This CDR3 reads CATSDPREVGNTIYF. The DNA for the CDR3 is TGTGCCACCAGTGACCCTAGAGAGGTTGGAAACACCATATATTTT.

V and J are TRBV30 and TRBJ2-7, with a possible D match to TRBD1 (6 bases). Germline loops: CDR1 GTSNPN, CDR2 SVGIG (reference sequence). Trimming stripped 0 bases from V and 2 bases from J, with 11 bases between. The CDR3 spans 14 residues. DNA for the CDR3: TGTGCCTGGAGTGTAAGCACAGGGCCCTACGAGCAGTACTTC. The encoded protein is CAWSVSTGPYEQYF.

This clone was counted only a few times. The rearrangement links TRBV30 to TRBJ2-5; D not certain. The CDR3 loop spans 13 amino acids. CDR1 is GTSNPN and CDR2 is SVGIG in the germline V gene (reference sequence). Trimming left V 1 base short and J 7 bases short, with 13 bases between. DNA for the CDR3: TGTGCCTGGAGTGGTCTCATTCCAGGGACCCAGTACTTC. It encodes CAWSGLIPGTQYF.

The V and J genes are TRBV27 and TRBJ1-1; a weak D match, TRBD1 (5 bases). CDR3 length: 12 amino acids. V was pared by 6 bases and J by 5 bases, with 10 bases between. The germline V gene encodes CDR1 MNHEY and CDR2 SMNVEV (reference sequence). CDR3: CASRTGETEAFF. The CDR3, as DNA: TGTGCCAGCAGGACGGGGGAGACTGAAGCTTTCTTT.

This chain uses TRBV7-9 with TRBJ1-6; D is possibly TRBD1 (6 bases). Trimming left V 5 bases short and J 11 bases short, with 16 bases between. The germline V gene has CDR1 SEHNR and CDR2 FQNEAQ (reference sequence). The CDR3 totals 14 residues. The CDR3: CASSPARDIAPLHF. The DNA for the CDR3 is TGTGCCAGCAGCCCCGCCAGGGACATCGCACCCCTCCACTTT. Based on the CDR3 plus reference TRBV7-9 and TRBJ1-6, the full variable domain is DTGVSQNPRHKITKRGQNVTFRCDPISEHNRLYWYRQTLGQGPEFLTYFQNEAQLEKSRLLSDRFSAERPKGSFSTLEIQRTEQGDSAMYLCASSPARDIAPLHFGNGTRLTVT.

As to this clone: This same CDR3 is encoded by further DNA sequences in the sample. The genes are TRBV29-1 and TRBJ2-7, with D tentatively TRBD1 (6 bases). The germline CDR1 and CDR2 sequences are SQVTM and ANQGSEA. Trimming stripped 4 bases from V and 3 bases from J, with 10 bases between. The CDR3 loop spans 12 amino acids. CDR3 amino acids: CSVAGQSYEQYF. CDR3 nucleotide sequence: TGCAGCGTTGCAGGACAGAGCTACGAGCAGTACTTC.

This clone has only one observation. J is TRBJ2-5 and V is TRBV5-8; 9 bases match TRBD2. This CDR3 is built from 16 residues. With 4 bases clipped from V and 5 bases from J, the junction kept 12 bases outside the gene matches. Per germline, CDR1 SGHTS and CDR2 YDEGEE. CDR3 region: CASSPDGREGRETQYF. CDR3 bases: TGTGCCAGCAGCCCGGACGGGCGGGAGGGCCGGGAGACCCAGTACTTC.

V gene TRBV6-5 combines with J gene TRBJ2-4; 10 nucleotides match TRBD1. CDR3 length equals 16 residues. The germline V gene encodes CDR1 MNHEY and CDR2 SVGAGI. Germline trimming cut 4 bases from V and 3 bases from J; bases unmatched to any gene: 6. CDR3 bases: TGTGCCAGCAGTTTTTGGGACAGGGGAGGCAAAAACATTCAGTACTTC. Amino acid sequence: CASSFWDRGGKNIQYF.

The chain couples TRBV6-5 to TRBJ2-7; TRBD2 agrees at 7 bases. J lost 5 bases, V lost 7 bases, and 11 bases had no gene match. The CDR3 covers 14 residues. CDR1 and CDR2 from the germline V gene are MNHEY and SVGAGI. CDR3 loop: CASMVPSGYNEQYF. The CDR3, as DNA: TGTGCCAGCATGGTGCCTAGCGGCTACAACGAGCAGTACTTC.

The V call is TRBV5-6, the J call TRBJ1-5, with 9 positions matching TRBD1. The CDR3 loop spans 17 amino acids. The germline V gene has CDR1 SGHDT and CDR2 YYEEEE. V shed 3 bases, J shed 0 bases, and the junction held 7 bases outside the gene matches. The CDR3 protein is CASSSYRGRDSNQPQHF. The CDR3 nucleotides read TGTGCCAGCAGCTCGTACAGGGGGCGGGATAGCAATCAGCCCCAGCATTTT.

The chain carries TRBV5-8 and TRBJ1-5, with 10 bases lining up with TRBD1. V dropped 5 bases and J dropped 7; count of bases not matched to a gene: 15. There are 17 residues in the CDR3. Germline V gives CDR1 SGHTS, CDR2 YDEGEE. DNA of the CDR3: TGTGCCAGCAGTAAGGGACAGGGGATCGGTACTTGGCAGCCCCAGCATTTT. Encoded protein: CASSKGQGIGTWQPQHF.

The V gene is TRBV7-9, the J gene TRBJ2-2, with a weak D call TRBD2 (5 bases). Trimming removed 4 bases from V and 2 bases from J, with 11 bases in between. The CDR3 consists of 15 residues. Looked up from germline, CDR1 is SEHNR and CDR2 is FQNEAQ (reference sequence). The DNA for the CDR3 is TGTGCCAGCAGCTCGGGGAATACAAACACCGGGGAGCTGTTTTTT. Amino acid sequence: CASSSGNTNTGELFF.

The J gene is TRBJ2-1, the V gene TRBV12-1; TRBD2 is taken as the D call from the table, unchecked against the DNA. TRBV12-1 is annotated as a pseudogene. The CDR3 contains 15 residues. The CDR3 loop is CASSGRTRRMHEQFF. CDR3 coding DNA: TGTGCCAGCAGCGGGAGGACTAGGAGGATGCATGAGCAGTTCTTC.

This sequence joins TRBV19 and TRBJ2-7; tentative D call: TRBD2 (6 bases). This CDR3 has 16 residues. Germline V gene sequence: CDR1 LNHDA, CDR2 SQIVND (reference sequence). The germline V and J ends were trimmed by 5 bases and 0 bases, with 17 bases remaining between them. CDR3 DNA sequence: TGTGCCAGTAGTCCCCTGAGTGGGAGGTACTCCTACGAGCAGTACTTC. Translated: CASSPLSGRYSYEQYF. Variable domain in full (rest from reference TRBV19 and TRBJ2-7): DGGITQSPKYLFRKEGQNVTLSCEQNLNHDAMYWYRQDPGQGLRLIYYSQIVNDFQKGDIAEGYSVSREKKESFPLTVTSAQKNPTAFYLCASSPLSGRYSYEQYFGPGTRLTVT.

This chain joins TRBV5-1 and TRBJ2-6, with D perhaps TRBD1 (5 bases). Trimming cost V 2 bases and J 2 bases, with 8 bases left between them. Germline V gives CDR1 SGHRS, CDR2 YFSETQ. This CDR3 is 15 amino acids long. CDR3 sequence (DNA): TGCGCCAGCAGCTTCAGGGCAACTGGGGCCAACGTCCTGACTTTC. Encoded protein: CASSFRATGANVLTF. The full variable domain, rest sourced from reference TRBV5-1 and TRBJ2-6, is KAGVTQTPRYLIKTRGQQVTLSCSPISGHRSVSWYQQTPGQGLQFLFEYFSETQRNKGNFPGRFSGRQFSNSRSEMNVSTLELGDSALYLCASSFRATGANVLTFGAGSRLTVL.

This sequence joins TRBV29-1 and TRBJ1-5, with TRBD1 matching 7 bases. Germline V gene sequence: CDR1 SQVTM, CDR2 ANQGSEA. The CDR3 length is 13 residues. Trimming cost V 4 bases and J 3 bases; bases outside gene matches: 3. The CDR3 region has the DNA TGCAGCGTTGGACAGGGAATCAATCAGCCCCAGCATTTT. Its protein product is CSVGQGINQPQHF.

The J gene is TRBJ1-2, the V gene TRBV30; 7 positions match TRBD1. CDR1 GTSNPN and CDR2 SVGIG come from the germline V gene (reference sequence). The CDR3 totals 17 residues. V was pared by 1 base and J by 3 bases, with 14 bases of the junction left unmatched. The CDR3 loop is CAWSGIGGQASYYGYTF. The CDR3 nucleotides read TGTGCCTGGAGTGGTATAGGGGGCCAGGCGAGCTACTATGGCTACACCTTC.

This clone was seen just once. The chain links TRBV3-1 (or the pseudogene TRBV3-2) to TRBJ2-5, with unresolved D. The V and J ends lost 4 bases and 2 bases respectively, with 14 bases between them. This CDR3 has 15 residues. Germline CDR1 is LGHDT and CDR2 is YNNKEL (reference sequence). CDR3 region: CASSLWASAQETQYF. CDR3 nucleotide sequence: TGTGCCAGCAGCCTCTGGGCGAGTGCGCAAGAGACCCAGTACTTC.

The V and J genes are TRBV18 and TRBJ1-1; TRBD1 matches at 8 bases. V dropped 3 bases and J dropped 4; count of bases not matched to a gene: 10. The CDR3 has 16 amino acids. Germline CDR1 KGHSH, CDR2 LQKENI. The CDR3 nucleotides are TGTGCCAGCTCACCCCAGGGGGCAGGGGGGAGCACTGAAGCTTTCTTT. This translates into CASSPQGAGGSTEAFF.

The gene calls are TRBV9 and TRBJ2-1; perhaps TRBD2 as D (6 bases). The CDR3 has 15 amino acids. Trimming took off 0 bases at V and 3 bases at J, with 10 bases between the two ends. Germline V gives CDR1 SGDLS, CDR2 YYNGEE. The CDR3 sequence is CASSVGLAFYNEQFF. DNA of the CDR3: TGTGCCAGCAGCGTAGGGCTAGCGTTCTACAATGAGCAGTTCTTC.

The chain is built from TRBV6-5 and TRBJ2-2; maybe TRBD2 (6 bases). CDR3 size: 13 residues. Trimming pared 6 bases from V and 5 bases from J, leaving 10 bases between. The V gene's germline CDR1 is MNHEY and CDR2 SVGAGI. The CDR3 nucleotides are TGTGCCAGCAGGGGACTCTATACCGGGGAGCTGTTTTTT. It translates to CASRGLYTGELFF.

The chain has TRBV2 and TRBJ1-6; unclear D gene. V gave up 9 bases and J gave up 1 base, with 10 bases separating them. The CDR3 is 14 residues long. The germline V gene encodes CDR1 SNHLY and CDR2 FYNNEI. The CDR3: CASLPGSYNSPLHF. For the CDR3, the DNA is TGTGCCAGTCTCCCGGGTTCCTATAATTCACCCCTCCACTTT.

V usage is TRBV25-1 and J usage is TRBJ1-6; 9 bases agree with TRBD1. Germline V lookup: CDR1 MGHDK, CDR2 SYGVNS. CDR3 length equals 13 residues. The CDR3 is CASVDRGKSPLHF. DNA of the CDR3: TGTGCGAGCGTCGACAGGGGGAAATCACCCCTCCACTTT.

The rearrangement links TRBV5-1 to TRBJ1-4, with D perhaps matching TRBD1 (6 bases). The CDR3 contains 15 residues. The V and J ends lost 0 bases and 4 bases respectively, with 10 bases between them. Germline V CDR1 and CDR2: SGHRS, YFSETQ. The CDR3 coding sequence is TGCGCCAGCAGCTTGGGCGGACAGATTAATGAAAAACTGTTTTTT. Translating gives CASSLGGQINEKLFF.

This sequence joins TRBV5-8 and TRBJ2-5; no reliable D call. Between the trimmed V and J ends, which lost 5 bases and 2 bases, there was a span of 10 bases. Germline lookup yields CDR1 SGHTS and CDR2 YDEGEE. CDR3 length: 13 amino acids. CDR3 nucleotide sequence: TGTGCCAGCAGTTCCGACACGCAAGAGACCCAGTACTTC. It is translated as CASSSDTQETQYF.